This T cell receptor beta chain emerged from a study of vaccination and CD4 T cells after COVID-19. About the research overall: Convalescent persons amounted to six males plus four females, two of whom were Hispanic. Study-wide results and caveats: Sampling was limited to relatively few convalescent patients, with no early post-infection timepoints studied.

As for treatment: 10-day PBMC culture with coronavirus spike peptide pools or control peptides (ViraFEST assay). For ViraFEST, peptide pools expanded antigen-specific T cells, after which the TCRs were sequenced. This CDR3 comprises 15 residues. Germline loops: CDR1 LNHDA, CDR2 SQIVND (reference sequence). V lost 5 bases to trimming and J lost 6 bases, with 14 bases between them. Sequenced with the Oncomine TCR Beta short-read assay was DNA taken from cultured CD4+ T cells. TCRdb re-called the PCR reads through MiXCR, storing one row per CDR3 protein. Of 4,800 or so distinct CDR3 sequences listed, 35% to 50% are singletons. This clonotype has a single count. Antigen: not known.

This receptor was obtained from a human donor who had recovered from COVID-19. V and J are TRBV19 and TRBJ1-6, with D uncertain. Material for sequencing was CD4+ T cells from blood, cultured in vitro. The CDR3 DNA sequence: TGTGCCAGTAGTGGTAGTTCCGGGTTTAATTCACCCCTCCACTTT. Protein: CASSGSSGFNSPLHF. Combining the CDR3 with reference TRBV19 and TRBJ1-6 gives the whole variable domain DGGITQSPKYLFRKEGQNVTLSCEQNLNHDAMYWYRQDPGQGLRLIYYSQIVNDFQKGDIAEGYSVSREKKESFPLTVTSAQKNPTAFYLCASSGSSGFNSPLHFGNGTRLTVT.